The TCR beta chain under discussion was sequenced for a study of blood T cells in healthy people across ages. Study context: The capture of about one barcoded beta molecule per two T cells was achieved by template switching. Whole-study results and caveats: A roughly linear age-dependent decrease characterized TCR beta diversity per million T cells.

The authors ran a second PCR of 7 to 11 cycles using a sample-barcoded 5' primer and a J-beta primer mix. TCRdb reanalysed the 5' RACE reads using MiXCR and keeps one entry per CDR3 protein. The top ten clones hold roughly a quarter of a sample with roughly 830,000 distinct CDR3 sequences, 62% of them seen once. A remark on this clonotype: What it recognizes is unknown.

This CDR3 region has 15 residues. After removal of 7 bases from V and 3 bases from J, the junction contained 9 bases not matched to a gene. The source is a man aged 25-45 years in good health. Material: blood. V gene TRBV12-3 or TRBV12-4 combines with J gene TRBJ2-1; 7 bases agree with TRBD1. CDR3: CASTSGQRFYNEQFF. DNA of the CDR3: TGTGCCAGCACCTCGGGACAGAGATTCTACAATGAGCAGTTCTTC.